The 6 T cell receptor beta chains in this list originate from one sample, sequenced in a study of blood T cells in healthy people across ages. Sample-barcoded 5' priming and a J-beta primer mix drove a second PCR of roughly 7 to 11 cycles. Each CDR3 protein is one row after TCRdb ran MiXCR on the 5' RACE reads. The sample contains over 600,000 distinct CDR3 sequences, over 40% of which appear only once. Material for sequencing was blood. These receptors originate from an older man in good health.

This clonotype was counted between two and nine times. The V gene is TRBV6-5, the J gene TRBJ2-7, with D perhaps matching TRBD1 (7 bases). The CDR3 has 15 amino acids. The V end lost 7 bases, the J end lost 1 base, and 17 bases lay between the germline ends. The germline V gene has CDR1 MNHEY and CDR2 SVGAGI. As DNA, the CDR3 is TGTGCCAGCACCTCAGGGGGTAGCGGATCCTACGAGCAGTACTTC. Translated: CASTSGGSGSYEQYF.

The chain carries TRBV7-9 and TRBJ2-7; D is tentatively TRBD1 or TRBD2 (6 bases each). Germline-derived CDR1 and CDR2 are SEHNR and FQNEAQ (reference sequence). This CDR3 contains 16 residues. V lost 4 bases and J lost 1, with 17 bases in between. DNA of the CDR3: TGTGCCAGCAGCTCCGGGGGCCAGAGCCCATCCTACGAGCAGTACTTC. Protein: CASSSGGQSPSYEQYF. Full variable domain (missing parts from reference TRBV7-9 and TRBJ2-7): DTGVSQNPRHKITKRGQNVTFRCDPISEHNRLYWYRQTLGQGPEFLTYFQNEAQLEKSRLLSDRFSAERPKGSFSTLEIQRTEQGDSAMYLCASSSGGQSPSYEQYFGPGTRLTVT.

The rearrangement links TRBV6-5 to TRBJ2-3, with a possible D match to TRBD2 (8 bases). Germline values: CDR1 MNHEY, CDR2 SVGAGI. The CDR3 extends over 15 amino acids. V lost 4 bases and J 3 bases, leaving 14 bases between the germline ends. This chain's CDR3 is CASSSGGLGTDTQYF. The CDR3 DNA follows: TGTGCCAGCAGTTCAGGGGGACTAGGTACAGATACGCAGTATTTT.

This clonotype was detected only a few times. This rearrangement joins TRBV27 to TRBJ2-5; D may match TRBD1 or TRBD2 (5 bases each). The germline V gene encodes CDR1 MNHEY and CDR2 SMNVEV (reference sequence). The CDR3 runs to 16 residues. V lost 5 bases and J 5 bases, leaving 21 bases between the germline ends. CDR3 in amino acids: CASSGSIGAMGETQYF. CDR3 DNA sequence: TGTGCCAGCAGTGGATCGATCGGGGCCATGGGCGAGACCCAGTACTTC.

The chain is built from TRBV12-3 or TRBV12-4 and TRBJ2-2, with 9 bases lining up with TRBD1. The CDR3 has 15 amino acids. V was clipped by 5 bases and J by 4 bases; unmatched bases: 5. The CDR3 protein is CASSTQGASTGELFF. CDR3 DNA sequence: TGTGCCAGCAGTACACAGGGGGCTTCCACCGGGGAGCTGTTTTTT.

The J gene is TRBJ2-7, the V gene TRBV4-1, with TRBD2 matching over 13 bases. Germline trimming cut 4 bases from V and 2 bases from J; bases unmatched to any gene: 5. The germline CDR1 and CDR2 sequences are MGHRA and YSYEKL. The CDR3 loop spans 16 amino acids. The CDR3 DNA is TGCGCCAGCAGCCGCACCGGGACTAGCGGGACCTACGAGCAGTACTTC. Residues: CASSRTGTSGTYEQYF.